This T cell receptor (beta chain) was retrieved from a study of cytomegalovirus exposure and HLA in healthy donors. Trimming took 6 bases from V and 4 from J; bases not matched to a gene: 9. Germline-derived CDR1 and CDR2 are LNHDA and SQIVND (reference sequence). The CDR3 spans 14 residues. Study-level results: In a later analysis, donors in an Asian-associated ancestry cluster reportedly had fewer N-insertions in productive TCRs than the cohort mean. Later genetic work tied a missense DCLRE1C variant to beta-chain V and J trimming. It was 150 to 200 TCR beta chains that were listed as cytomegalovirus-associated.

The PCR was carried out with 60 Vbeta primers and 13 Jbeta primers. Data came from immunoSEQ multiplex PCR; TCRdb stores just in-frame clones and leaves some out. The table has around 190,000 clones, 9.5% seen once. A note on this clone: The antigen is unknown.

The sequencing sample was made of PBMCs. The receptor comes from a woman under 40 in good health and CMV-seropositive. The chain links TRBV19 to TRBJ2-7, with TRBD2 identical over 7 bases. Here the CDR3 DNA reads TGTGCCAGTAGCCCAAGAGGGAGGGGTTACGAGCAGTACTTC. It specifies CASSPRGRGYEQYF.